One and the same sample provided the 3 T cell receptor beta chains below, sequenced in a study of Ad26.COV2.S vaccination and SARS-CoV-2 variants (dated by TCRdb to the early 2020s). In light of the paper, this sample's treatment or condition label describes: some 20 received Ad26.COV2.S at low or high dose, single or two shots; several received placebo; per-sample allocation not given. For vaccine and placebo recipients, the sequenced repertoires came from samples collected on day 63 after the first injection. The library came from the immunoSEQ multiplex PCR assay. TCRdb took over this immuneACCESS table, retaining in-frame rearrangements with V and J assigned. Such tables are incomplete; in checked studies, under half of the missing clones stem from an unresolved V gene, and the remainder is unexplained. In this sample the table shows roughly 510,000 clones, roughly nine tenths of which occur a single time. Together, the top ten hold about 13% of the sample.

This specimen consisted of peripheral blood, obtained in a trial of Ad26.COV2.S vaccine versus placebo. The receptors originated from a person between 18 and 65 years old who received the Ad26.COV2.S COVID-19 vaccine or a placebo.

V and J are TRBV15 and TRBJ1-3; unclear D gene. Germline values: CDR1 LNHNV, CDR2 YYDKDF (reference sequence). The germline V and J ends were trimmed by 7 bases and 3 bases, with 13 bases remaining between them. The CDR3 consists of 14 residues. The CDR3 spells CATNQGGSGNTIYF. The CDR3 region has the DNA TGTGCCACCAACCAAGGAGGCAGTGGAAACACCATATATTTT. The full variable domain, in which reference TRBV15 and TRBJ1-3 provide the parts outside the CDR3, is DAMVIQNPRYQVTQFGKPVTLSCSQTLNHNVMYWYQQKSSQAPKLLFHYYDKDFNNEADTPDNFQSRRPNTSFCFLDIRSPGLGDTAMYLCATNQGGSGNTIYFGEGSWLTVV.

This clone was detected once. The genes are TRBV7-3 and TRBJ2-2, with 14 bases aligning to TRBD2. This CDR3 is 15 amino acids long. Germline loops: CDR1 SGHTA, CDR2 FQGTGA. The junction had 2 bases not matched to a gene; V was cut back by 5 bases and J by 6 bases. The CDR3 DNA reads as TGTGCCAGCAGCGAGACTAGCGGGAGGGCCGGGGAGCTGTTTTTT. This codes for CASSETSGRAGELFF.

The chain couples TRBV5-8 to TRBJ1-4; D uncertain. This CDR3 contains 13 residues. Germline assignment: CDR1 SGHTS and CDR2 YDEGEE. V was shortened by 1 base and J by 8 bases, with 9 bases between the two germline ends. The CDR3 protein is CASSLTGREKLFF. CDR3 sequence (DNA): TGTGCCAGCAGCTTGACGGGAAGGGAAAAACTGTTTTTT.